Presented here are 22 T cell receptor beta chains from one specimen sequenced in a study of a mutant IDH1 vaccine in newly diagnosed glioma. Antigens of these TCRs are unknown. Described time point: week 47, end of study. Doses comprised 300 ug of mutant IDH1 20-mer peptide each, plus topical imiquimod. TCRdb's table, derived via immunoSEQ multiplex PCR, lists solely in-frame clones and lacks some. The profile shows fewer than 60,000 clones, about two thirds of them singletons. Here the sequenced sample was peripheral blood mononuclear cells (PBMCs), taken from a glioma patient whose treatment included an IDH1 peptide vaccine. All receptors come from a man aged 40-49 years with glioma. Some clones in this sample may be carry-over from other donors' samples.

This clone came up once. CDR3 bases: TGCAGCGCAGCGGGACAGTTGGACGACGAGCAGTACTTC. As protein: CSAAGQLDDEQYF. The rearrangement joins TRBV29-1 to TRBJ2-7, with D possibly being TRBD1 or TRBD2 (7 bases each). The V end was cut by 7 bases, the J end by 5 bases, with 18 bases between. The CDR3 runs 13 residues. Germline assignment: CDR1 SQVTM and CDR2 ANQGSEA.

The V call is TRBV6-5, the J call TRBJ1-1; 8 positions match TRBD1. In germline, CDR1 is MNHEY, CDR2 SVGAGI. CDR3 length: 13 amino acids. V trimming: 7 bases; J trimming: 4 bases; junction bases outside the gene matches: 5. For the CDR3, the DNA is TGTGCCAGCACCCAGGGGACAGGCACTGAAGCTTTCTTT. Protein: CASTQGTGTEAFF.

In its sample, this clone was seen a few times. The V call is TRBV20-1, the J call TRBJ1-2; D may be TRBD1 (5 bases). V shed 5 bases and J shed 9 bases, with 13 bases lying between them. In germline, CDR1 is DFQATT, CDR2 SNEGSKA (reference sequence). The CDR3 spans 11 residues. The CDR3 nucleotides are TGCAGTGCTGAAGATCAGGGAAGCTACACCTTC. Translation: CSAEDQGSYTF.

The chain employs TRBV10-3 and TRBJ2-7; perhaps TRBD1 as D (5 bases). With 5 bases removed from V and 2 bases from J, the gap between germline ends came to 10 bases. CDR3 size: 13 residues. CDR1 is ENHRY and CDR2 is SYGVKD in the germline V gene. CDR3 amino acids: CAISPDNTYEQYF. In DNA, the CDR3 is TGTGCCATCAGTCCGGACAACACCTACGAGCAGTACTTC.

This chain joins TRBV19 and TRBJ1-2; perhaps TRBD1 as D (6 bases). Trimming left V 2 bases short and J 3 bases short, with 16 bases between. Germline CDR1 reads LNHDA; CDR2 reads SQIVND (reference sequence). The CDR3 extends over 16 amino acids. The CDR3 DNA follows: TGTGCCAGTAGTATACCAAACAGGGAGGGGTACTATGGCTACACCTTC. It codes for CASSIPNREGYYGYTF. The entire variable domain, with the rest obtained from reference TRBV19 and TRBJ1-2, is as follows: DGGITQSPKYLFRKEGQNVTLSCEQNLNHDAMYWYRQDPGQGLRLIYYSQIVNDFQKGDIAEGYSVSREKKESFPLTVTSAQKNPTAFYLCASSIPNREGYYGYTFGSGTRLTVV.

The chain combines TRBV19 with TRBJ1-1; D call uncertain. Germline-derived CDR1 and CDR2 are LNHDA and SQIVND (reference sequence). The CDR3 consists of 14 residues. V lost 3 bases to trimming and J lost 1 base, with 9 bases between them. The DNA for the CDR3 is TGTGCCAGTAGTATTGGAGGGCGGAACACTGAAGCTTTCTTT. It is translated as CASSIGGRNTEAFF.

The V gene is TRBV5-6, the J gene TRBJ1-3, with D uncertain. Germline V gene data show CDR1 as SGHDT and CDR2 as YYEEEE. This CDR3 contains 17 residues. Trimming stripped 0 bases from V and 0 bases from J, with 13 bases between. The CDR3 region is CASSLDVGRTSGNTIYF. The CDR3 nucleotides read TGTGCCAGCAGCTTGGACGTGGGGAGGACCTCTGGAAACACCATATATTTT.

The chain couples TRBV7-9 to TRBJ1-2, with D unclear. The CDR3 has 16 amino acids. Germline V gene data show CDR1 as SEHNR and CDR2 as FQNEAQ (reference sequence). Trimming stripped 1 base from V and 5 bases from J, with 17 bases between. The CDR3 nucleotides are TGTGCCAGCAGCTTAGGGGCCTACCCAACCCCTTATGGCTACACCTTC. Translating gives CASSLGAYPTPYGYTF. The full variable domain, its missing parts supplied by reference TRBV7-9 and TRBJ1-2, is DTGVSQNPRHKITKRGQNVTFRCDPISEHNRLYWYRQTLGQGPEFLTYFQNEAQLEKSRLLSDRFSAERPKGSFSTLEIQRTEQGDSAMYLCASSLGAYPTPYGYTFGSGTRLTVV.

The chain combines TRBV29-1 with TRBJ1-4; D is perhaps TRBD1 (5 bases). The germline V and J ends were trimmed by 5 bases and 3 bases, with 10 bases remaining between them. Germline values: CDR1 SQVTM, CDR2 ANQGSEA. The CDR3 sequence is 13 residues long. The CDR3 reads CSVRGRPNEKLFF. The DNA for the CDR3 is TGCAGCGTTAGGGGACGACCTAATGAAAAACTGTTTTTT.

The chain couples TRBV30 to TRBJ1-2; a weak D match, TRBD1 (5 bases). Trimming cost V 0 bases and J 5 bases, with 13 bases left between them. The CDR3 totals 14 residues. CDR1 and CDR2 from the germline V gene are GTSNPN and SVGIG (reference sequence). The CDR3 sequence is CAWSVGQGGYGYTF. The CDR3 coding sequence is TGTGCCTGGAGTGTTGGACAAGGAGGATATGGCTACACCTTC.

This chain connects TRBV6-6 to TRBJ1-2; D remains unclear. This CDR3 comprises 12 residues. Germline loops: CDR1 MNHNY, CDR2 SVGAGI (reference sequence). Trimming took off 2 bases at V and 2 bases at J, with 3 bases between the two ends. The CDR3 DNA follows: TGTGCCAGCAGTTACAGAAACTATGGCTACACCTTC. This codes for CASSYRNYGYTF.

The gene calls are TRBV7-9 and TRBJ1-5, with 8 bases that match TRBD1. CDR3 length: 16 residues. The germline V gene has CDR1 SEHNR and CDR2 FQNEAQ (reference sequence). With V trimmed by 5 bases and J by 2 bases, 8 bases remained unmatched. CDR3: CASSAQGARGNQPQHF. The CDR3 region has the DNA TGTGCCAGCAGCGCCCAGGGGGCAAGGGGCAATCAGCCCCAGCATTTT. Variable domain in full (rest from reference TRBV7-9 and TRBJ1-5): DTGVSQNPRHKITKRGQNVTFRCDPISEHNRLYWYRQTLGQGPEFLTYFQNEAQLEKSRLLSDRFSAERPKGSFSTLEIQRTEQGDSAMYLCASSAQGARGNQPQHFGDGTRLSIL.

The chain employs TRBV6-5 and TRBJ2-7, with D unclear. V was trimmed by 6 bases and J by 0 bases, leaving 12 bases between them. The germline CDR1 and CDR2 sequences are MNHEY and SVGAGI. The CDR3 runs to 14 residues. The CDR3 DNA reads TGTGCCAGCAGCCCCGATGGTAGCTCCTACGAGCAGTACTTC. Translated, it gives CASSPDGSSYEQYF.

This clone was counted a few times. This rearrangement joins TRBV19 to TRBJ2-1; 10 bases align to TRBD2. V shed 5 bases, J shed 7 bases, and the junction held 8 bases outside the gene matches. Germline CDR1 is LNHDA and CDR2 is SQIVND (reference sequence). This CDR3 has 15 amino acids. This CDR3 is CASSVGAGGQNEQFF. The CDR3 DNA follows: TGTGCCAGTAGTGTGGGAGCGGGGGGGCAAAATGAGCAGTTCTTC.

This clone was detected only once. This chain links TRBV27 with TRBJ1-5, with 7 nucleotides matching TRBD1. V was pared by 5 bases and J by 0 bases, with 7 bases of the junction left unmatched. The CDR3 totals 16 residues. Germline lookup yields CDR1 MNHEY and CDR2 SMNVEV (reference sequence). This CDR3 reads CASSPQGGYSNQPQHF. The CDR3 DNA reads TGTGCCAGCAGTCCTCAGGGGGGATATAGCAATCAGCCCCAGCATTTT.

The chain carries TRBV2 and TRBJ1-2; D not resolved. From germline, CDR1 is SNHLY and CDR2 FYNNEI. The CDR3 is 10 residues long. The V gene lost 8 bases and the J gene lost 1 base, with 2 bases spanning the gap. The CDR3 sequence: CASGNYGYTF. The CDR3 DNA reads TGTGCCAGCGGTAACTATGGCTACACCTTC.

This chain connects TRBV5-6 to TRBJ2-7, with 7 bases lining up with TRBD2. Germline V gives CDR1 SGHDT, CDR2 YYEEEE. The CDR3 totals 14 residues. V trimming: 3 bases; J trimming: 2 bases; junction bases outside the gene matches: 5. DNA for the CDR3: TGTGCCAGCAGCTCCGAGCGGGGTACCTACGAGCAGTACTTC. Protein: CASSSERGTYEQYF.

This clone was picked up a small number of times. This chain connects TRBV5-6 to TRBJ2-1, with D unresolved. The CDR3 runs 16 residues. CDR1 is SGHDT and CDR2 is YYEEEE in the germline V gene. Trimming pared 4 bases from V and 0 bases from J, leaving 14 bases between. Written as DNA, the CDR3 is TGTGCCAGCAGCCTCTTAGGCGCCGGCTCCTACAATGAGCAGTTCTTC. Translation: CASSLLGAGSYNEQFF.

This clone has only one observation. V gene TRBV27 combines with J gene TRBJ1-2; 8 nucleotides agree with TRBD1. The CDR3 has 14 residues. Germline CDR1 is MNHEY and CDR2 is SMNVEV (reference sequence). V dropped 6 bases and J dropped 4; count of bases not matched to a gene: 7. For the CDR3, the DNA is TGTGCCAGCAGCCCAGGACAGGGCGGCTATGGCTACACCTTC. Amino acids: CASSPGQGGYGYTF.

V usage is TRBV7-2 and J usage is TRBJ1-4, with 7 nucleotides matching TRBD1. Germline CDR1 is SGHTA and CDR2 is FQGNSA. CDR3 length: 15 amino acids. V trimming: 0 bases; J trimming: 8 bases; junction bases outside the gene matches: 6. For the CDR3, the DNA is TGTGCCAGCAGCTTAGCCAGGGGGGAAAGGGAAAAACTGTTTTTT. Its translation is CASSLARGEREKLFF. The variable domain in full, completed from reference TRBV7-2 and TRBJ1-4, reads GAGVSQSPSNKVTEKGKDVELRCDPISGHTALYWYRQSLGQGLEFLIYFQGNSAPDKSGLPSDRFSAERTGGSVSTLTIQRTQQEDSAVYLCASSLARGEREKLFFGSGTQLSVL.

V usage is TRBV6-1 and J usage is TRBJ1-5; 8 bases fit TRBD1. CDR3 length: 15 residues. Germline values: CDR1 MNHNS, CDR2 SASEGT. V was clipped by 6 bases and J by 4 bases; unmatched bases: 8. The CDR3 is CASREQGVGNQPQHF. In DNA form, the CDR3 reads TGTGCCAGCAGAGAACAGGGGGTCGGTAATCAGCCCCAGCATTTT.

As to this clone: At one of its ends the junction is not consistent with the germline gene, which may arise from a read error. The rearrangement uses TRBV11-3 and TRBJ1-1; no reliable D call. CDR1 is SGHNT and CDR2 is YENEEA in the germline V gene. CDR3 length equals 12 residues. The CDR3: CASSLDVGDPKF. CDR3 DNA: TGTGCCAGCAGCTTAGATGTTGGGGATCCGAAGTTT. Supplemented by reference TRBV11-3 and TRBJ1-1, the full variable domain reads EAGVVQSPRYKIIEKKQPVAFWCNPISGHNTLYWYLQNLGQGPELLIRYENEEAVDDSQLPKDRFSAERLKGVDSTLKIQPAELGDSAVYLCASSLDVGDPKFGQGTRLTVV.